This TCR beta chain was found in a study of blood T cell repertoires in COVID-19. Study at large: Material from acute and convalescent COVID-19 was sourced from the United States, Italy and Spain. PBMCs, B-cell-depleted T cells, or T cells were the source of the cDNA or gDNA that made up the material.

The CDR3 is 15 amino acids. The germline CDR1 and CDR2 sequences are SQVTM and ANQGSEA. Trimming took 2 bases from V and 7 from J; bases not matched to a gene: 6. In the study's own analysis: Reference gene primer amplification yielded estimated nucleated cell counts. Assay used: immunoSEQ multiplex PCR; TCRdb lists only in-frame clones, some missing. The D gene and trimming were derived from the DNA, and the V and J assignments and clone size from that table. The sample consists of fewer than 70,000 clones, approximately 78% of them appearing once. This clonotype was sampled from a woman older than 75 with acute or convalescent COVID-19. The V gene is TRBV29-1, the J gene TRBJ1-4; the match to TRBD1 covers 11 bases. The material sequenced was peripheral blood. The CDR3 loop is CSVELDGTGGEKLFF. The CDR3 DNA reads TGCAGCGTTGAATTGGACGGGACAGGGGGTGAAAAACTGTTTTTT.